The clone carrying this T cell receptor (beta chain) was seen a handful of times. Its specificity is unknown. Through a sample-barcoded 5' primer and a J-beta primer mix, a second PCR was run for roughly 6 to 11 cycles. From the 5' RACE reads, TCRdb called clonotypes with MiXCR, one entry per CDR3 protein. The table has around 1,100,000 distinct CDR3 sequences, more than 30% seen once; the top ten hold around 13%. The germline V gene has CDR1 LGHNA and CDR2 YSLEER. Between the trimmed V and J ends, which lost 1 base and 5 bases, there was a span of 8 bases. The CDR3 is made up of 13 amino acids. This specimen comes from a study of blood T cells in healthy people across ages. Study results and caveats: It was not known whether donors were CMV positive (a possible confounder of expanded clonotype changes). One million T cells yielded diversity estimates that were considered underestimates. Older age coincided with a roughly linear decline in TCR beta diversity per million T cells.

Healthy Russian Caucasian donors spanned ages roughly 6 to 100 years. The sequencing sample was made of blood. The genes are TRBV4-3 and TRBJ2-5, with D uncertain. This clonotype was sampled from a man aged 18 to 30 in good health. The CDR3 coding sequence is TGCGCCAGCAGCCAAGGACTCGGGGAGACCCAGTACTTC. Protein sequence: CASSQGLGETQYF.